This T cell receptor beta chain was retrieved from a study of human T cells and chemical hapten exposure. Turning to the study itself: On the upper back, patch tests were applied with 0.01% DPC and read at 6 days.

V was clipped by 3 bases and J by 7 bases, with 9 bases between them. CDR1 is SEHNR, CDR2 FQNEAQ, per germline (reference sequence). The CDR3 is 12 residues long. This clonotype was observed many times. What the library attached to individual cDNA molecules were unique molecular identifiers. Using its own MiXCR run on the RACE reads, TCRdb lists one record per CDR3 protein. The sample lists about 82,000 distinct CDR3 sequences, 13% occurring once. Documented time point: patch test 3, about 24 weeks after DPC sensitization. Treatment defined: therapeutic diphenylcyclopropenone sensitization with weekly scalp DPC. Donors were 18 to 70-year-old alopecia patients suitable for DPC. Total RNA extraction was carried out from unfractionated whole blood.

The chain uses TRBV7-9 and TRBJ1-1, with unresolved D. The receptor's source is a woman between 50 and 59 years old with alopecia areata. Some clones in this sample may be carry-over from other donors' samples. The source material was whole blood, sampled in connection with sensitization to the hapten diphenylcyclopropenone (DPC). The CDR3: CASSFDGIEAFF. Here the CDR3 DNA reads TGTGCCAGCAGCTTCGACGGGATTGAAGCTTTCTTT.